A selection of T cell receptor beta chains follows, all from one sample in a study of CD8+ T cells in alopecia areata. The table came from immunoSEQ multiplex PCR; TCRdb's copy has only in-frame clones and leaves some out. The sample lists 110,000 or so clones, 56% occurring once. The source was CD4+ T cells sorted from blood, collected at week 24, from a patient treated with tofacitinib. The receptor set was obtained from a human donor with alopecia areata. CDR3s leave out the opening cysteine and the closing phenylalanine or tryptophan. Each record gives: V gene, CDR3 protein.

v_call: TRBV2; cdr3_aa: ASSLRSQY
v_call: TRBV6-5; cdr3_aa: ASSYSTGPTHYEQY
v_call: TRBV7-9; cdr3_aa: ATGGGPYEQY
v_call: TRBV30; cdr3_aa: AWGIAGRTDTQY
v_call: TRBV30; cdr3_aa: AWTRAPGGYT
v_call: TRBV30; cdr3_aa: AWSVVNSYNSPLH
v_call: TRBV30; cdr3_aa: AWGRGQGAHGYT
v_call: TRBV5-6; cdr3_aa: ASSLTLQNTEAF
v_call: TRBV2; cdr3_aa: ASSPQVLYGYT
v_call: TRBV2; cdr3_aa: ASMKGGVNNEQF
v_call: TRBV25-1; cdr3_aa: ASSGGPSLGYT
v_call: TRBV15; cdr3_aa: ATSRLGQGAVNEQF
v_call: TRBV5-1; cdr3_aa: ASSPRGLNSGNTIY